Shown below are 27 T cell receptor beta chains from a single sample sequenced in a study (dated by TCRdb to about 2016). The library came from RT-PCR. Sequencing used an Illumina MiSeq. The raw public data were reprocessed by TCRdb itself: fastp quality trimming at Q25, MiXCR clonotype calling, in-frame beta chains only. All rows with the same CDR3 protein become a single entry with the most common DNA and genes. In this sample the table shows hundreds of thousands of distinct CDR3 sequences, 13% to 15% of which occur a single time. The top ten hold about 3.6% of the sample. The sequenced material came from memory CD4+ T cells from blood. Source of these receptors: a female donor in good health, serving as a healthy control.

This chain uses TRBV2 with TRBJ2-1; TRBD1 matches 9 bases. The J segment lost 8 bases and the V segment lost 2 bases, leaving 10 bases of the junction unmatched. CDR1 is SNHLY and CDR2 is FYNNEI in the germline V gene. CDR3 length: 16 amino acids. The CDR3 here is CASSETTGGVVDEQFF. CDR3 in DNA: TGTGCCAGCAGTGAAACGACAGGGGGGGTTGTGGATGAGCAGTTCTTC.

This clonotype was counted between two and nine times. The chain has TRBV30 and TRBJ1-3, with D possibly matching TRBD1 (6 bases). V was clipped by 1 base and J by 6 bases, with 16 bases between them. The CDR3 has 15 residues. Germline CDR1 and CDR2: GTSNPN and SVGIG (reference sequence). The CDR3 DNA sequence: TGTGCCTGGAGTGCAATGGGCGGGGGGCTAAACACCATATATTTT. This codes for CAWSAMGGGLNTIYF.

A few counts support this clonotype. V and J are TRBV9 and TRBJ2-3, with D tentatively TRBD2 (6 bases). Germline V CDR1 and CDR2: SGDLS, YYNGEE. The V and J ends lost 3 bases and 5 bases respectively, with 13 bases between them. CDR3 size: 14 residues. As DNA, the CDR3 is TGTGCCAGCAGCGCCCGGGGGTCGGTAGATACGCAGTATTTT. It specifies CASSARGSVDTQYF.

This clonotype has more than one count but fewer than ten. The chain joins TRBV24-1 to TRBJ2-1; 10 bases match TRBD2. The length of the CDR3 is 15 residues. V lost 7 bases to trimming and J lost 7 bases; unmatched junction nucleotides: 9. Germline lookup yields CDR1 KGHDR and CDR2 SFDVKD. The CDR3 bases are TGTGCCACCAGCTCCGGGATAGCGGGAGGTAATGAGCAGTTCTTC. Its protein is CATSSGIAGGNEQFF.

This clonotype was found many times. V usage is TRBV12-3 or TRBV12-4 and J usage is TRBJ2-3, with 11 nucleotides matching TRBD2. The junction had 4 bases not matched to a gene; V was cut back by 6 bases and J by 2 bases. This CDR3 spans 15 amino acids. The DNA for the CDR3 is TGTGCCAGCAGGGGACTAGCGGCAAACACAGATACGCAGTATTTT. This translates into CASRGLAANTDTQYF.

J is TRBJ1-4 and V is TRBV18, with D tentatively TRBD1 (6 bases). The CDR3 extends over 14 amino acids. Trimming took 0 bases from V and 7 from J, leaving 9 bases between them. Germline CDR1 KGHSH, CDR2 LQKENI. In DNA form, the CDR3 reads TGTGCCAGCTCACCACCAGTACAGGGTGAAAAACTGTTTTTT. Translating it yields CASSPPVQGEKLFF.

This clonotype occurred many times. The rearrangement uses TRBV29-1 and TRBJ2-5, with 8 bases lining up with TRBD1. This CDR3 has 13 residues. CDR1 and CDR2 (germline): SQVTM, ANQGSEA. V was clipped by 5 bases and J by 5 bases; unmatched bases: 7. As DNA, the CDR3 is TGCAGCGTTTCGCGCAGACAGGGGGAGACCCAGTACTTC. Translating gives CSVSRRQGETQYF.

The chain uses TRBV7-3 and TRBJ2-1, with TRBD1 matching 9 bases. The J segment lost 8 bases and the V segment lost 2 bases, leaving 4 bases of the junction unmatched. This CDR3 is 14 amino acids long. Germline V gene sequence: CDR1 SGHTA, CDR2 FQGTGA. The CDR3 DNA reads as TGTGCCAGCAGCTTAGAACAGGGGGCATATGAGCAGTTCTTC. This sequence encodes CASSLEQGAYEQFF.

There are many counts of this clonotype. This rearrangement joins TRBV7-2 to TRBJ2-3, with TRBD2 identical over 10 bases. The CDR3 is 16 residues long. Trimming removed 1 base from V and 3 bases from J; junction bases left unmatched: 4. CDR1 and CDR2 from the germline V gene are SGHTA and FQGNSA. In DNA, the CDR3 is TGTGCCAGCAGCTTAGGAGGGACTAGCGTTACAGATACGCAGTATTTT. Its protein product is CASSLGGTSVTDTQYF.

At least ten counts were recorded for this clonotype. This rearrangement joins TRBV7-6 to TRBJ2-1, with 10 nucleotides matching TRBD1. The trim removed 4 bases at V and 2 bases at J, leaving 8 bases unmatched. The germline V gene has CDR1 SGHVS and CDR2 FNYEAQ. There are 17 residues in the CDR3. Written as DNA, the CDR3 is TGTGCCAGCAGCTCGCGCCCAGGGACAGGGGCCTACAATGAGCAGTTCTTC. It translates to CASSSRPGTGAYNEQFF.

Many counts were recorded for this clonotype. The chain carries TRBV7-2 and TRBJ2-1; no reliable D call. The V end lost 0 bases, the J end lost 8 bases, and 8 bases lay between the germline ends. Per germline, CDR1 SGHTA and CDR2 FQGNSA. The CDR3 consists of 13 residues. In DNA, the CDR3 is TGTGCCAGCAGCTTAGCTCGAGATGATGAGCAGTTCTTC. The encoded protein is CASSLARDDEQFF.

The gene calls are TRBV3-1 and TRBJ2-7; TRBD1 is a possible D gene (5 bases). The germline V gene has CDR1 LGHDT and CDR2 YNNKEL (reference sequence). V lost 0 bases, J lost 6 bases, and 9 bases lay in between. This CDR3 spans 13 amino acids. The CDR3 reads CASSQEGRGEQYF. CDR3 nucleotide sequence: TGTGCCAGCAGCCAAGAGGGTAGGGGCGAGCAGTACTTC.

The chain has TRBV6-6 and TRBJ1-2, with TRBD1 as a possible D gene (5 bases). With 5 bases removed from V and 7 bases from J, the gap between germline ends came to 11 bases. The CDR3 length is 12 residues. Germline values: CDR1 MNHNY, CDR2 SVGAGI (reference sequence). The CDR3 is CASSGSGVGYTF. CDR3 in DNA: TGTGCCAGCAGTGGGTCGGGGGTTGGCTACACCTTC.

The chain couples TRBV27 to TRBJ1-4; the D is unclear. This CDR3 has 15 amino acids. Germline V CDR1 and CDR2: MNHEY, SMNVEV (reference sequence). V lost 5 bases to trimming and J lost 8 bases, with 18 bases between them. CDR3 residues: CASSPRTEGREKLFF. CDR3 sequence (DNA): TGTGCCAGCAGTCCTAGGACCGAGGGTCGAGAAAAACTGTTTTTT.

The sample holds many counts of this clonotype. V gene TRBV5-5 combines with J gene TRBJ2-7; D might be TRBD1 or TRBD2, each matching 6 bases. V was cut by 2 bases and J by 4 bases, with 16 bases left in between. The germline V gene has CDR1 SGHKS and CDR2 YYEKEE (reference sequence). This CDR3 comprises 15 residues. CDR3 sequence (DNA): TGTGCCAGCAGCTTTCCGGGGACGGGGGCGTACGAGCAGTACTTC. It encodes CASSFPGTGAYEQYF.

This clonotype was observed many times. The chain uses TRBV20-1 and TRBJ2-7; D might be TRBD1 (6 bases). V was clipped by 3 bases and J by 4 bases, with 13 bases between them. This CDR3 comprises 13 residues. CDR1 and CDR2 from the germline V gene are DFQATT and SNEGSKA (reference sequence). Written as DNA, the CDR3 is TGCAGTGCTAGGCATCCGCAGGGGTACGAGCAGTACTTC. The encoded protein is CSARHPQGYEQYF.

This clonotype was detected only a few times. The chain is built from TRBV28 and TRBJ2-2; the D is unclear. Germline CDR1 reads MDHEN; CDR2 reads SYDVKM. V lost 7 bases and J lost 6, with 21 bases in between. CDR3 size: 16 residues. The chain's CDR3 is CASISSGPGSAGELFF. In DNA form, the CDR3 reads TGTGCCAGCATCTCCTCCGGGCCGGGTTCTGCCGGGGAGCTGTTTTTT. Full variable domain (missing parts from reference TRBV28 and TRBJ2-2): DVKVTQSSRYLVKRTGEKVFLECVQDMDHENMFWYRQDPGLGLRLIYFSYDVKMKEKGDIPEGYSVSREKKERFSLILESASTNQTSMYLCASISSGPGSAGELFFGEGSRLTVL.

The rearrangement links TRBV20-1 to TRBJ2-1, with D tentatively TRBD1 or TRBD2 (5 bases each). Germline-derived CDR1 and CDR2 are DFQATT and SNEGSKA (reference sequence). Between the trimmed V and J ends, which lost 5 bases and 6 bases, there was a span of 14 bases. The CDR3 runs 13 residues. DNA for the CDR3: TGCAGTGCTGAGGGCCCGGGACGCAATGAGCAGTTCTTC. The encoded protein is CSAEGPGRNEQFF.

This clonotype was counted ten times or more. The chain couples TRBV4-1 to TRBJ2-1, with D hard to call. This CDR3 is built from 13 residues. Trimming stripped 5 bases from V and 9 bases from J, with 14 bases between. Germline CDR1 is MGHRA and CDR2 is YSYEKL. CDR3 sequence: CASSVTNPGEQFF. The CDR3 DNA reads as TGCGCCAGCAGCGTAACTAACCCGGGTGAGCAGTTCTTC.

This chain links TRBV28 with TRBJ2-1, with D possibly matching TRBD1 (5 bases). Trimming pared 5 bases from V and 12 bases from J, leaving 20 bases between. Germline CDR1 reads MDHEN; CDR2 reads SYDVKM. This CDR3 has 14 residues. CDR3 amino acids: CASSIIRRGVGQFF. CDR3 bases: TGTGCCAGCAGTATAATAAGAAGGGGTGTGGGGCAGTTCTTC.

This clonotype was seen a few times. The genes are TRBV18 and TRBJ2-5; D is unclear. The germline V gene encodes CDR1 KGHSH and CDR2 LQKENI. This CDR3 is 12 amino acids long. With 5 bases removed from V and 2 bases from J, the gap between germline ends came to 6 bases. The CDR3: CASSMEQETQYF. Written as DNA, the CDR3 is TGTGCCAGCTCAATGGAGCAAGAGACCCAGTACTTC.

The chain employs TRBV6-2 or TRBV6-3 and TRBJ2-1; the D is unclear. The ends were cut back, 4 bases at V and 4 bases at J, with 8 bases in the middle. This CDR3 region has 13 residues. In germline, CDR1 is MNHEY, CDR2 SVGEGT. CDR3 residues: CASSLYVYNEQFF. CDR3 nucleotides: TGTGCCAGCAGTTTATATGTATACAATGAGCAGTTCTTC.

The chain recombines TRBV12-3 or TRBV12-4 with TRBJ2-1; D ambiguous. This CDR3 is 12 amino acids long. V was pared by 3 bases and J by 10 bases, with 10 bases between. Here the CDR3 reads CASSFRRREQFF. CDR3 in DNA: TGTGCCAGCAGTTTCCGCCGGCGCGAGCAGTTCTTC.

The chain's CDR3 is CASRKTGTGGNEQYF. Written as DNA, the CDR3 is TGTGCCAGCAGAAAAACTGGGACAGGGGGGAACGAGCAGTACTTC. The V call is TRBV12-3 or TRBV12-4, the J call TRBJ2-7; 11 bases line up with TRBD1. With V trimmed by 6 bases and J by 5 bases, 9 bases remained unmatched. The CDR3 has 15 residues.

V is TRBV3-1 and J is TRBJ1-1; possibly TRBD1 for D (6 bases). Trimming stripped 4 bases from V and 10 bases from J, with 13 bases between. Germline values: CDR1 LGHDT, CDR2 YNNKEL (reference sequence). This CDR3 has 12 amino acids. The CDR3 protein is CASSLVGATAFF. The CDR3 DNA reads as TGTGCCAGCAGCCTAGTGGGGGCCACAGCTTTCTTT.

The V and J genes are TRBV25-1 and TRBJ1-2, with TRBD1 matching 9 bases. V lost 8 bases and J lost 8; bases outside the gene matches: 12. The CDR3 runs 14 residues. CDR1 is MGHDK, CDR2 SYGVNS, per germline. The CDR3 DNA follows: TGTGCCAGCGGACCCGGGACAGGGAAGGGCGGCTACACCTTC. Translation: CASGPGTGKGGYTF.

This clonotype was counted a few times. The rearrangement uses TRBV12-5 and TRBJ2-5, with D uncertain. The CDR3 length is 13 residues. With 5 bases removed from V and 2 bases from J, the gap between germline ends came to 9 bases. Germline lookup yields CDR1 LGHNT and CDR2 FRNRAP. The CDR3, as DNA: TGTGCTAGTGGTAACGACGGACAAGAGACCCAGTACTTC. It yields the protein CASGNDGQETQYF.